Below, one T cell receptor (beta chain) is given with its context. Its antigen remains unidentified. No much larger clone is present one base from it, and per-base qualities are unavailable. These data come from a study of cytomegalovirus exposure and HLA in healthy donors (dated by TCRdb to between 2016 and 2019). The study in broad terms: An earlier analysis of more than 550 of the donors reported about 260 Gb of sequence data and roughly 120 million unique TCR beta sequences obtained from 150 million to 200 million T cells. An early release covering just under 650 HLA-typed donors comprised approximately 290 gigabases of sequencing data and around 80 million unique TCR sequences. Among the approximately 400 genotyped donors, about 83% belonged to the genetic ancestry cluster associated with self-reported Caucasian donors. The study aimed to test whether cataloging public T cell receptors could reveal signatures of past pathogen exposure. The T cell repertoires of 550 to 850 subjects were profiled by immunosequencing and related to cytomegalovirus serostatus. Along with the approximately 700-subject first cohort, a separate validation cohort of over a hundred different subjects was used. The study combined high-throughput TCR immunosequencing, statistical association of individual TCRs with disease status, and machine learning to predict cytomegalovirus infection status. To study patterns of TCR occurrence, a later analysis re-analyzed previously published TCR beta repertoires from 600 to 750 donors and added high-resolution HLA genotyping. Rather than using new phenotypic data, the later analysis identified candidate immune exposures from TCR beta sequences and from how often those sequences occurred across donors. To decide whether each TCR beta V gene segment behaved as functional or pseudogenic, an earlier analysis of approximately 620 of the donors relied on high-throughput TCR beta sequencing. Alongside the repertoire data, information on donor age, sex, ethnicity and CMV serostatus was compiled. In a later genetic analysis, genome-wide SNP genotypes for about three fifths of the 666 donors were used, and that subset was treated as a discovery cohort. Every repertoire in the discovery cohort had been generated on one and the same sequencing platform. HLA typing covered class I and class II loci at four-digit resolution. Typing coverage differed by locus: A, B, C, DRB1 and DQB1 were typed in about 629-640 donors, DQA1 in about 500, DPA1 in 600 to 610, and DPB1 in 400 to 490. Because of strong linkage in the cohort, roughly five DR-DQ haplotypes were treated as single units for association and clustering. Among about 400 genotyped donors of the cohort, an average of about 220,000 unique TCR beta nucleotide sequences was sequenced per donor, of which roughly 17% were non-productive.

What the work shows at the level of the full study, not this receptor alone: In this cohort, only TCR beta chains were sequenced, and detectable features were limited by the absence of alpha or paired-chain data. The presence/absence analyses assumed that sequencing depth was roughly uniform across donors, and that assumption may not be true. Compared with the roughly 600-donor mean, donors in an Asian-associated ancestry cluster had fewer N-insertions in productive TCRs, according to a later genetic analysis. In a later analysis, HLA-associated TCR beta chains were found to be more clonally expanded and to have lower generation probabilities than equally common non-associated chains. In an earlier analysis of approximately 590 of the donors, most TCR beta V segments were observed in productive rearrangements about 87% or about 30% of the time, broadly matching IMGT annotations. A later analysis reported that several top co-occurrence clusters appeared linked to parvovirus B19, influenza, CMV and Epstein-Barr virus. Assigning TCR associations to individual alleles was difficult when HLA alleles, especially DR and DQ, strongly co-occurred. A later analysis found that most CMV-associated TCR beta chains appeared HLA-restricted, with HLA associations seemingly driven largely by CMV exposure. The study gave a list of about 160 TCR beta chains associated with cytomegalovirus. At a false discovery rate of 0.05, a later analysis linked 15,000 to 20,000 TCR beta sequences to specific HLA alleles. It was suggested by the authors that the approach could potentially be generalized to other disease states and immunological phenotypes. Because the 87-base-pair reads could not distinguish some IMGT-functional V segments, including TRBV6-2 and TRBV6-3, those segments were excluded. A further reported finding was that TCR beta sequences accurately predicted the HLA-A and HLA-B alleles for most subjects in the first cohort. In a later analysis, the rate of TCR association differed among HLA loci, with DRB1 alleles having the most associated TCRs and HLA-C alleles having the fewest. In vitro tests confirmed that a few of the cytomegalovirus-associated TCR beta chains recognize cytomegalovirus antigens. Cytomegalovirus status was reported to be diagnosed by the classifier with high specificity and sensitivity in both the original and validation cohorts. Most TCR sequences were observed very rarely across donors, whereas some public TCRs were present in many individuals. The only immune exposure information available for the cohort was CMV serostatus. A later genetic analysis associated a missense DCLRE1C variant with V-gene and J-gene trimming of TCR beta chains, and an independent cohort replicated the association. A cluster of highly shared sequence variants was judged likely to be a technical artifact of the sequencing pipeline. Linkage disequilibrium might explain the correlated functional status among segregating V segments, but an unknown experimental factor could not be ruled out. Because HLA typing was unavailable for some donors at each locus, only the typed subset was used in association tests. The earlier analysis of some 560 of the donors excluded some 15 rarely observed V segments, including chromosome 9 orphons, because counts were too low.

The cohort comprised some 680 healthy bone marrow donors. At the time of sampling, all cohort members were nominally healthy, though unrecorded immune exposures were likely present. The donor tested CMV seronegative, placing the donor among the 350 to 400 seronegative members of the cohort. A peripheral blood sample was collected from each donor, and TCR beta sequencing was performed on peripheral blood mononuclear cells. Genomic DNA extraction from the blood cell samples was performed with the Qiagen DNeasy Blood Extraction Kit. The receptor library was made with the immunoSEQ multiplex PCR assay. For the multiplex PCR, a mixture combining 60 forward primers for TCR Vbeta segments and 13 reverse primers for TCR Jbeta segments was used. Amplification of the CDR3 region of rearranged TCR beta genes was performed with a multiplex PCR assay on genomic DNA. On the Illumina HiSeq System, the amplified TCR beta libraries were sequenced as 87-base-pair reads. The paper's processing steps were these. A later analysis counted about 80 million unique TCR beta chains across the 600 to 850 repertoires, and around 9.9 million of these chains were shared by at least two donors. A nearest-neighbor algorithm error-corrected the raw reads and collapsed the reads into unique sequences, merging closely related sequences to remove PCR and sequencing errors. Alignment of CDR3 sequences to IMGT reference sequences was used to assign V, D and J gene segments. Each retained sequence needed at least a six-nucleotide match to both a V gene segment and a J gene segment. A rearrangement was called productive if the CDR3 had no stop codons and remained in frame with V and J, and every other rearrangement was called non-productive. CDR3 was defined according to IMGT convention as the region running from the second conserved V-encoded cysteine to the conserved J-encoded phenylalanine. The earlier analysis of some 580 of the donors excluded any sequence lacking an unambiguous match to a single V gene segment. In an earlier analysis of roughly 500 of the donors, V segments were called functional above 56.7% productive rearrangements and were called segregating when the between-donor standard deviation exceeded 5%. A statistical classification framework was built for diagnosing cytomegalovirus status from the catalog of TCR beta chain sequences. A later analysis assigned V and J genes by comparing TCR nucleotide sequences with IMGT/GENE-DB human TR gene sequences. In a later analysis, CDR3 sequences and most-parsimonious VDJ recombination scenarios were assigned using the TCRdist pipeline. In a later analysis, each TCR beta chain was defined by its CDR3 amino acid sequence together with its V-gene family, and reads lacking a unique V-gene family were excluded. As a way to deal with suspected cross-contamination and a sequencing artifact, a later analysis dropped roughly 620 nucleotide sequences that were highly shared and had low generation probability. In a later analysis, a clonal expansion index for each public chain was calculated from normalized within-repertoire ranks of inferred template counts. In a later analysis, generation probabilities were computed with a VDJ recombination model fitted to out-of-frame rearrangements, and the resulting probabilities were checked against IGoR. A later analysis scored TCR-TCR, TCR-HLA and TCR-CMV co-occurrence with hypergeometric tests, applying a repertoire-size bias correction to TCR pairs. In a later analysis, false discovery rates were estimated by permuting HLA or CMV assignments 20 times. In a later analysis, co-occurring TCRs were grouped with DBSCAN, and TCRdist sequence similarity was added when clustering was performed within HLA-allele-positive subsets. Repertoires with fewer than 30,000 or more than 120,000 public chains were left out of co-occurrence clustering, as were roughly five repertoires with anomalous nucleotide sharing. The immuneACCESS repertoire file appears here via TCRdb, limited to in-frame rearrangements. These files lack a portion of the clones; in checked studies, under half of the deficit traces to unresolved V genes, and the cause of the others is not known. The V and J calls and clone size were taken over from that table, and D and trimming were inferred from the DNA. In this sample the table shows about 200,000 clones, around 81% of which occur a single time. The ten largest clones capture under 2% of the sample.

According to the germline V gene (reference sequence), CDR1 reads GTSNPN and CDR2 reads SVGIG. V and J are truncated by 1 base and 4 bases respectively, leaving an intervening sequence of 14 bases. The CDR3, cysteine through phenylalanine, is 15 amino acids long. Here the CDR3 DNA is all that survives: 45 bases in frame from base 1. The specimen was PBMCs. Recombination linked TRBV30 to TRBJ2-1; the D gene is possibly TRBD2, with 6 bases matching. This clonotype was sampled from a man younger than 45 in good health and CMV-seronegative. Here is the DNA: TGTGCCTGGAGTGGGCCGTTAGCGGATTACAATGAGCAGTTCTTC. It is translated as CAWSGPLADYNEQFF.